This T cell receptor (beta chain) was retrieved from a study of shared clonotypes between healthy human individuals. Each replicate PCR on the sorted subsets used roughly 190 ng DNA (around 30,000 T cell genomes). Repertoires were generated with immunoSEQ multiplex PCR, while TCRdb's copy carries only in-frame clones and drops some. This table has roughly 2.5 million clones, 90% to 95% appearing once. This CDR3 comprises 15 residues. Germline V gene sequence: CDR1 SGHTA, CDR2 FQGNSA. Losses at the gene ends were 5 bases for V and 9 bases for J; bases not matched to a gene: 10. The J gene is TRBJ1-6, the V gene TRBV7-2; TRBD1 aligns across 7 bases. The receptor was isolated from a man between 18 and 29 years old in good health. The specimen sequenced was naive CD4+ T cells sorted from blood. The subset denotes: CD45RA+ positively selected. The CDR3 reads CASSIGTAQGSPLHF. CDR3 nucleotides: TGTGCCAGCAGCATCGGGACAGCCCAGGGTTCACCCCTCCACTTT.